The clone carrying this T cell receptor beta chain has more than one count but fewer than ten. cDNA synthesis used a TRAV/TRBV-specific primer set for both chains. TCR amplification used roughly 18 PCR cycles, a constant-region primer and a V-primer adapter. TCRdb processed the reads anew with MiXCR; each CDR3 protein has one entry. This sample carries around 79,000 distinct CDR3 sequences, over 15% of them seen once, and the ten largest clones take approximately 6%. These data belong to a study of low-dose radiotherapy and immunotherapy resistance in tumors. The wider study: Cohort 1 was given 0.5 Gy fractions every 2 weeks, 6.5 Gy in total. Doses delivered to Cohort 2 were 1 Gy per fraction every two weeks, amounting to 13 Gy over 26 weeks. Both drugs were delivered intravenously to patients (nivolumab 240 mg every two weeks and ipilimumab 1 mg/kg every six weeks). Daily oral aspirin at 300 mg began on cycle 1 day 1 and lasted four cycles.

The germline CDR1 and CDR2 sequences are PRHDT and FYEKMQ (reference sequence). This CDR3 spans 13 amino acids. J lost 5 bases, V lost 6 bases, and 6 bases had no gene match. Time point described: before trial treatment. This sequence originates from a male donor with prostate cancer. Specimen: PBMCs, collected before treatment. V is TRBV13 and J is TRBJ1-1, with 7 bases identical to TRBD1. In nucleotides, the CDR3 is TGTGCCAGCAGACCAACAGGGGTTACTGAAGCTTTCTTT. This gives the protein CASRPTGVTEAFF.